The clone carrying this T cell receptor beta chain has a handful of counts. The sample comes from a study of blood T cells in healthy people across ages. Through a sample-barcoded 5' primer and a J-beta primer mix, a second PCR was run for 7 to 11 cycles. MiXCR, applied by TCRdb to the 5' RACE reads, yields one record per CDR3 protein. The sample carries some 1.4 million distinct CDR3 sequences, 42% recorded once. CDR1 MGHDK and CDR2 SYGVNS come from the germline V gene. This CDR3 region has 13 residues. Input material: blood. The rearrangement joins TRBV25-1 to TRBJ1-1; D remains unclear. The origin of this receptor is a woman in her late teens or twenties in good health. For the CDR3, the DNA is TGTGCACGGGCTTATACAAAGAACACTGAAGCTTTCTTT. The encoded protein is CARAYTKNTEAFF.